The sequence of this T cell receptor (beta chain) was determined in a study of persistence of HIV-infected CD4 T cells. Anti-CD3/anti-CD28 beads served as a nonspecific positive control stimulus. Responding CD4+ T cells were sorted by upregulation of both CD40 ligand and CD69. Donors had undetectable plasma HIV-1 RNA, under 50 copies/mL, for 4+ years. This was the immunoSEQ version 4 assay in survey mode. Sequencing was performed with immunoSEQ multiplex PCR; in TCRdb, only in-frame clones are kept and a portion is missing. This table has 43,000 or so clones, 89% appearing once. Germline loops: CDR1 MNHNY, CDR2 SVGAGI (reference sequence). The CDR3 loop spans 16 amino acids. The ends were cut back, 2 bases at V and 0 bases at J, with 11 bases in the middle. Note on this clone: No antigen is known for it.

V and J are TRBV6-6 and TRBJ1-5; unclear D gene. The material was CD4+ T cells sorted from PBMCs after 18-hour stimulation, obtained from a patient who received antiretroviral therapy. The TCR was taken from an adult man with HIV who was CMV-seropositive. As DNA, the CDR3 is TGTGCCAGCAGTTACGGGCAGCGTAATAGCAATCAGCCCCAGCATTTT. Translating gives CASSYGQRNSNQPQHF.